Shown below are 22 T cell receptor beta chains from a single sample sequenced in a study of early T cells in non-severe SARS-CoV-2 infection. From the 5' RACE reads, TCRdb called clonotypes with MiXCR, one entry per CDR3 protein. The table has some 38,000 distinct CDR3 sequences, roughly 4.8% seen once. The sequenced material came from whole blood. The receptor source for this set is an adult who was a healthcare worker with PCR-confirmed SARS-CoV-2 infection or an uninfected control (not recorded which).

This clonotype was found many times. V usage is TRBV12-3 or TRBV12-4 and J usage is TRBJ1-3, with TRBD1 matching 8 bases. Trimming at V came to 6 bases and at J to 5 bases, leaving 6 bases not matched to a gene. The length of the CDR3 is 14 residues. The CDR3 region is CASSGQGTRNTIYF. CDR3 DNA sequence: TGTGCCAGCAGCGGACAGGGCACGAGAAACACCATATATTTT.

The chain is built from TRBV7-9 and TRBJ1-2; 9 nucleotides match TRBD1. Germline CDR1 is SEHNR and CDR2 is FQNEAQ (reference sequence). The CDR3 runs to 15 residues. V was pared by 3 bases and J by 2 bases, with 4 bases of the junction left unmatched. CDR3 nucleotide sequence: TGTGCCAGCAGCTTGCCGGGACAGGGCAACTATGGCTACACCTTC. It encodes CASSLPGQGNYGYTF.

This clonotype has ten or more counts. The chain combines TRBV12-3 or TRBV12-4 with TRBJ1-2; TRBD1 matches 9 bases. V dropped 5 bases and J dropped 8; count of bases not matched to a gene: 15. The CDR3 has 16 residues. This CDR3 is CASSPGTGTYPQGYTF. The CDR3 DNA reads TGTGCCAGCAGTCCCGGGACAGGGACCTACCCGCAAGGCTACACCTTC.

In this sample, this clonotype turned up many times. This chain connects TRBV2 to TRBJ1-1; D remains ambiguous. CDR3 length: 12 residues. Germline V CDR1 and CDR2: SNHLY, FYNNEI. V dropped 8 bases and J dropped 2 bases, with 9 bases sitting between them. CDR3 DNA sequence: TGTGCCAGCCGAACTAGTAACACTGAAGCTTTCTTT. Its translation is CASRTSNTEAFF. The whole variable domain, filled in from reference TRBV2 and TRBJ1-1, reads EPEVTQTPSHQVTQMGQEVILRCVPISNHLYFYWYRQILGQKVEFLVSFYNNEISEKSEIFDDQFSVERPDGSNFTLKIRSTKLEDSAMYFCASRTSNTEAFFGQGTRLTVV.

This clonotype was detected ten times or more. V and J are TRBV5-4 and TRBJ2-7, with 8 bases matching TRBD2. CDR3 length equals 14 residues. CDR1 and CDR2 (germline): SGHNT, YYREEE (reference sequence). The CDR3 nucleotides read TGTGCATCTCGACCCCGGGACGGGAGGGACGAGCAGTACTTC. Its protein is CASRPRDGRDEQYF.

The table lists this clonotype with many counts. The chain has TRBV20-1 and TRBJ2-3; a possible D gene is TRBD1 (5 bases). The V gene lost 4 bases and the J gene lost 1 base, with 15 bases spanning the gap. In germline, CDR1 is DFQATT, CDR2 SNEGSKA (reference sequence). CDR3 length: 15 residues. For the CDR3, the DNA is TGCAGTGCTAAGGGGATGCAGACGGGCACAGATACGCAGTATTTT. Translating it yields CSAKGMQTGTDTQYF.

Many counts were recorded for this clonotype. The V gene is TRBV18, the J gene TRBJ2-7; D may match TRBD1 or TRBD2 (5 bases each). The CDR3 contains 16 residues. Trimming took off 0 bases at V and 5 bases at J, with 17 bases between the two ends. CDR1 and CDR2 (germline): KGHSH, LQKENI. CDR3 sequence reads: CASSPPRWGKADEQYF. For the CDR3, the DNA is TGTGCCAGCTCACCACCGAGGTGGGGGAAGGCCGACGAGCAGTACTTC.

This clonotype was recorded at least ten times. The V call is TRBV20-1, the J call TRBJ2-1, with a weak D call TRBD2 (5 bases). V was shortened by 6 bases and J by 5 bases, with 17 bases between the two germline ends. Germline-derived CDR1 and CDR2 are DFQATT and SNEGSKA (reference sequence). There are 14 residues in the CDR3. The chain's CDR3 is CSAPRGAAHNEQFF. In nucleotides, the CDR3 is TGCAGTGCGCCTCGGGGAGCGGCTCACAATGAGCAGTTCTTC.

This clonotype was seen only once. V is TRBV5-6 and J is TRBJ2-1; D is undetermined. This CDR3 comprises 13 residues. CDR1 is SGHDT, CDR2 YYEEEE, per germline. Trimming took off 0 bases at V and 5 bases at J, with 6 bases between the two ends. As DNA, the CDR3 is TGTGCCAGCAGCTTGGGACTGAACAATGAGCAGTTCTTC. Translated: CASSLGLNNEQFF.

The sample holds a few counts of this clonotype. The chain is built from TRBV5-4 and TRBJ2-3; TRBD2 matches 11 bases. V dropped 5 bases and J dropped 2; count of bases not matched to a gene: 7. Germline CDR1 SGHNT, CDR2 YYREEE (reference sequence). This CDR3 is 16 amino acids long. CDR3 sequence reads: CASRPTSGGHTDTQYF. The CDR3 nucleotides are TGTGCCAGCAGACCCACTAGCGGGGGACACACAGATACGCAGTATTTT.

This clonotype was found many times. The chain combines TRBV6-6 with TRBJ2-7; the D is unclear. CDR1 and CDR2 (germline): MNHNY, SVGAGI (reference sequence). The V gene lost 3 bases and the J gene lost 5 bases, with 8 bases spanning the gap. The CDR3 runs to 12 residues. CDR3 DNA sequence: TGTGCCAGCAGTTATGAACCACACGAGCAGTACTTC. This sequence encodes CASSYEPHEQYF.

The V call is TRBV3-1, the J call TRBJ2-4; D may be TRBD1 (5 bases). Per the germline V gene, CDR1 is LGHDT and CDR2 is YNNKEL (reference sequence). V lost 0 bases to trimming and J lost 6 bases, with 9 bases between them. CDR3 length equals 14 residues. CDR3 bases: TGTGCCAGCAGCCAAGAAGGGGAAACAAACATTCAGTACTTC. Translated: CASSQEGETNIQYF. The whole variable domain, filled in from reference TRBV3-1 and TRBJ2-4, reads DTAVSQTPKYLVTQMGNDKSIKCEQNLGHDTMYWYKQDSKKFLKIMFSYNNKELIINETVPNRFSPKSPDKAHLNLHINSLELGDSAVYFCASSQEGETNIQYFGAGTRLSVL.

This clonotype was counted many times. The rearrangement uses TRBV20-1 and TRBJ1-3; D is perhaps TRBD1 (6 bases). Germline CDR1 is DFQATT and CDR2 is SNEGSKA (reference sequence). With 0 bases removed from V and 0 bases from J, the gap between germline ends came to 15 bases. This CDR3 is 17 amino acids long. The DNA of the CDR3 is TGCAGTGCTAGAGATTCGGGGGCTCATCCCTCTGGAAACACCATATATTTT. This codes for CSARDSGAHPSGNTIYF.

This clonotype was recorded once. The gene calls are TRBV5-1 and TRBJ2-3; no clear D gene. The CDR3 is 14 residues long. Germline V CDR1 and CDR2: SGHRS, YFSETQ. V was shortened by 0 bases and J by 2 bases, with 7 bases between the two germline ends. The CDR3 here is CASSLGQSTDTQYF. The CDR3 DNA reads TGCGCCAGCAGCTTGGGTCAGTCCACAGATACGCAGTATTTT.

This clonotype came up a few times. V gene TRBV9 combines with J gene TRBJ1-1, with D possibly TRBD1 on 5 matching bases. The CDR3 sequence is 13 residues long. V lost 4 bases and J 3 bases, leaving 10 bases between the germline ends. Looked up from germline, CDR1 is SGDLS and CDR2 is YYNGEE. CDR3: CASSFGAHTEAFF. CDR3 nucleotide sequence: TGTGCCAGCAGCTTCGGGGCACACACTGAAGCTTTCTTT.

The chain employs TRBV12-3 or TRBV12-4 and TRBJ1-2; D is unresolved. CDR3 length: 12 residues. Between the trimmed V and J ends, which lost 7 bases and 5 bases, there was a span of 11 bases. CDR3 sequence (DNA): TGTGCCAGCACCCGGGATATTTATGGCTACACCTTC. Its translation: CASTRDIYGYTF.

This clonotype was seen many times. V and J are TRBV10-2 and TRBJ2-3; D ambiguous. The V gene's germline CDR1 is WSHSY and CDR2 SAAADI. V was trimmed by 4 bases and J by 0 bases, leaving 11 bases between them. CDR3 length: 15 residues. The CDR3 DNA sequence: TGCGCCAGCAGTGTTGATCTGGGGAGCACAGATACGCAGTATTTT. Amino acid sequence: CASSVDLGSTDTQYF.

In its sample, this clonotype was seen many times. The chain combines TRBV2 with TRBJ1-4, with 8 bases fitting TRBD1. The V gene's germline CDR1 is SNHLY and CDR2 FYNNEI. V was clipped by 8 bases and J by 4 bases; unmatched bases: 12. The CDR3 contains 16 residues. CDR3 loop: CASSTDRATFNEKLFF. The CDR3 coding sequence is TGTGCCAGCTCGACGGACAGGGCGACCTTTAATGAAAAACTGTTTTTT.

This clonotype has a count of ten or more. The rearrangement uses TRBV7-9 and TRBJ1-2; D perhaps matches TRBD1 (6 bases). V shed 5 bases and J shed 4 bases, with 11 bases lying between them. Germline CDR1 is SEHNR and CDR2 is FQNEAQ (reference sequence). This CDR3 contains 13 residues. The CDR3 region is CASSTTGTYGYTF. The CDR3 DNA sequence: TGTGCCAGCAGCACAACAGGGACCTATGGCTACACCTTC.

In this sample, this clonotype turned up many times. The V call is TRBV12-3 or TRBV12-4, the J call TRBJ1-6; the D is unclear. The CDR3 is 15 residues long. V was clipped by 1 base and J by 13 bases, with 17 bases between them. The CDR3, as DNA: TGTGCCAGCAGTTTAGGCAGCGAGATGTTTTCCCCCCTCCACTTT. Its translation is CASSLGSEMFSPLHF.

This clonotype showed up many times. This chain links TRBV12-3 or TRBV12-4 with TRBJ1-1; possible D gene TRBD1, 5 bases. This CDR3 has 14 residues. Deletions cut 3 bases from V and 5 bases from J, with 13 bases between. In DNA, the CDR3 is TGTGCCAGCAGTTTGAGAGGGGTTGGTACTGAAGCTTTCTTT. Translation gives CASSLRGVGTEAFF.

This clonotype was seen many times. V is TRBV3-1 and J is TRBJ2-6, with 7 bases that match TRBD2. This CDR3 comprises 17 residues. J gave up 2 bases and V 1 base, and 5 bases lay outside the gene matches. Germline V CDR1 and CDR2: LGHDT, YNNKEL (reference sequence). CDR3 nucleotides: TGTGCCAGCAGCCAAGCCGGGAGGCAGACTGGGGCCAACGTCCTGACTTTC. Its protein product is CASSQAGRQTGANVLTF.